The 30 T cell receptor beta chains listed next were all sequenced from one sample in a study of cytomegalovirus exposure and HLA in healthy donors. PCR was performed using 60 Vbeta and 13 Jbeta primers. Sequenced by immunoSEQ multiplex PCR; TCRdb stores in-frame clones only, minus some. The sample shows 110,000 to 150,000 clones, more than 75% of them seen only once. Sequenced: PBMCs. Receptor source: a male donor in good health and CMV-seronegative.

The J gene is TRBJ2-2, the V gene TRBV5-1; D is perhaps TRBD1 (6 bases). CDR1 SGHRS and CDR2 YFSETQ come from the germline V gene. Trimming removed 5 bases from V and 5 bases from J, with 16 bases in between. The CDR3 is 15 amino acids. CDR3 nucleotides: TGCGCCAGCAGTCCCGGGACACCCATGACCGGGGAGCTGTTTTTT. Encoded protein: CASSPGTPMTGELFF.

This clone was seen a handful of times. V usage is TRBV5-1 and J usage is TRBJ1-2; 9 bases fit TRBD1. The CDR3 length is 15 residues. Germline V lookup: CDR1 SGHRS, CDR2 YFSETQ. V shed 4 bases, J shed 6 bases, and the junction held 10 bases outside the gene matches. The CDR3, as DNA: TGCGCCAGCAGCAAACCACAGGGGGCGGCTGATGGCTACACCTTC. Its protein is CASSKPQGAADGYTF.

The V and J genes are TRBV28 and TRBJ1-1, with D possibly matching TRBD1 (5 bases). With 1 base removed from V and 4 bases from J, the gap between germline ends came to 13 bases. There are 15 residues in the CDR3. The V gene's germline CDR1 is MDHEN and CDR2 SYDVKM. The CDR3 reads CASSLYTQGGTEAFF. The CDR3 DNA is TGTGCCAGCAGTTTATATACTCAGGGTGGCACTGAAGCTTTCTTT. The full variable domain, completed using reference TRBV28 and TRBJ1-1, is DVKVTQSSRYLVKRTGEKVFLECVQDMDHENMFWYRQDPGLGLRLIYFSYDVKMKEKGDIPEGYSVSREKKERFSLILESASTNQTSMYLCASSLYTQGGTEAFFGQGTRLTVV.

This chain joins TRBV7-2 and TRBJ1-2; 11 nucleotides match TRBD1. Germline V gene lookup returns CDR1 SGHTA and CDR2 FQGNSA. The length of the CDR3 is 14 residues. V shed 4 bases, J shed 8 bases, and the junction held 6 bases outside the gene matches. CDR3 nucleotides: TGTGCCAGCAGCTCACGGGGACAGGGGGGAGGCTACACCTTC. Protein sequence: CASSSRGQGGGYTF. Using reference TRBV7-2 and TRBJ1-2 for the parts outside the CDR3, the full variable domain is GAGVSQSPSNKVTEKGKDVELRCDPISGHTALYWYRQSLGQGLEFLIYFQGNSAPDKSGLPSDRFSAERTGGSVSTLTIQRTQQEDSAVYLCASSSRGQGGGYTFGSGTRLTVV.

The gene calls are TRBV28 and TRBJ1-2, with 7 bases that match TRBD1. Germline V gene sequence: CDR1 MDHEN, CDR2 SYDVKM. V trimming: 7 bases; J trimming: 6 bases; junction bases outside the gene matches: 11. The CDR3 consists of 14 residues. CDR3 coding DNA: TGTGCCAGCACCCGGGCAGGGGGTAGACATGGCTACACCTTC. Protein sequence: CASTRAGGRHGYTF.

This chain uses TRBV30 with TRBJ1-1, with 7 positions matching TRBD1. The V segment lost 2 bases and the J segment 1 base; nucleotides outside the gene matches: 4. The germline CDR1 and CDR2 sequences are GTSNPN and SVGIG (reference sequence). The CDR3 has 14 residues. CDR3 in DNA: TGTGCCTGGAGTACAGGGGCTGGGAACACTGAAGCTTTCTTT. This sequence encodes CAWSTGAGNTEAFF.

The genes are TRBV11-2 and TRBJ1-2, with 12 bases aligning to TRBD1. The germline V gene has CDR1 SGHAT and CDR2 FQNNGV. The V and J ends lost 3 bases and 7 bases, in that order; junction bases with no gene match: 9. CDR3 size: 16 residues. The CDR3 protein is CASSLGTGGAAGGYTF. DNA for the CDR3: TGTGCCAGCAGCTTGGGGACAGGGGGCGCGGCGGGTGGCTACACCTTC.

This clone has just one count. The chain employs TRBV13 and TRBJ1-1; maybe TRBD1 (6 bases). Trimming stripped 5 bases from V and 1 base from J, with 11 bases between. Germline assignment: CDR1 PRHDT and CDR2 FYEKMQ (reference sequence). This CDR3 region has 14 residues. The CDR3 reads CASSPGGRNTEAFF. The CDR3 coding sequence is TGTGCCAGCAGCCCTGGGGGCCGGAACACTGAAGCTTTCTTT.

The table lists this clone with a count of one. The chain couples TRBV5-6 to TRBJ2-7; D remains ambiguous. Germline assignment: CDR1 SGHDT and CDR2 YYEEEE. The CDR3 contains 11 residues. V was trimmed by 3 bases and J by 4 bases, leaving 5 bases between them. The CDR3 bases are TGTGCCAGCAGCTCAAATTACGAGCAGTACTTC. This translates into CASSSNYEQYF. The full variable domain, in which reference TRBV5-6 and TRBJ2-7 provide the parts outside the CDR3, is DAGVTQSPTHLIKTRGQQVTLRCSPKSGHDTVSWYQQALGQGPQFIFQYYEEEERQRGNFPDRFSGHQFPNYSSELNVNALLLGDSALYLCASSSNYEQYFGPGTRLTVT.

The V call is TRBV19, the J call TRBJ1-2, with 8 bases lining up with TRBD1. V was pared by 5 bases and J by 7 bases, with 12 bases of the junction left unmatched. This CDR3 is built from 15 residues. The germline gives CDR1 LNHDA, CDR2 SQIVND (reference sequence). Here the CDR3 DNA reads TGTGCCAGTAGTTCCTGGCAAACAGGGGGAGGTGGCTACACCTTC. This gives the protein CASSSWQTGGGGYTF.

V gene TRBV5-1 combines with J gene TRBJ2-5; D is unclear. V shed 4 bases and J shed 2 bases, with 15 bases lying between them. CDR1 is SGHRS, CDR2 YFSETQ, per germline. This CDR3 region has 15 residues. The CDR3 protein is CASSLRGGDQETQYF. DNA for the CDR3: TGCGCCAGCAGCCTCCGAGGTGGAGATCAAGAGACCCAGTACTTC.

The gene calls are TRBV6-1 and TRBJ1-1; D is perhaps TRBD1 (5 bases). The CDR3 consists of 11 residues. Germline-derived CDR1 and CDR2 are MNHNS and SASEGT. Trimming took off 5 bases at V and 6 bases at J, with 7 bases between the two ends. Written as DNA, the CDR3 is TGTGCCAGCAGTCAGGGCCCTGAAGCTTTCTTT. It is translated as CASSQGPEAFF.

The CDR3, as DNA: TGCGCCAGCACCCTGGTCCCGGGACAGCCCTACGAGCAGTACTTC. Its protein product is CASTLVPGQPYEQYF. This chain links TRBV5-1 with TRBJ2-7; 7 bases fit TRBD1. Germline V gene data show CDR1 as SGHRS and CDR2 as YFSETQ. V shed 6 bases, J shed 2 bases, and the junction held 11 bases outside the gene matches. The CDR3 is 15 amino acids.

The rearrangement uses TRBV4-1 and TRBJ2-2; 9 bases line up with TRBD1. The germline V gene has CDR1 MGHRA and CDR2 YSYEKL. V was pared by 4 bases and J by 4 bases, with 4 bases of the junction left unmatched. This CDR3 contains 15 residues. DNA of the CDR3: TGCGCCAGCAGCCTTCGGACAGGGGCCACCGGGGAGCTGTTTTTT. It codes for CASSLRTGATGELFF.

This clone was detected a few times. The chain combines TRBV28 with TRBJ1-2; 8 positions match TRBD1. CDR3 length: 17 amino acids. The V gene's germline CDR1 is MDHEN and CDR2 SYDVKM. V lost 3 bases, J lost 0 bases, and 9 bases stayed unmatched. CDR3: CASSFFGTGLPNYGYTF. CDR3 bases: TGTGCCAGCAGTTTCTTTGGGACAGGCTTACCTAACTATGGCTACACCTTC.

To note about this clone: Germline is not matched at one junction end, which may reflect a read error. This chain joins TRBV28 and TRBJ1-4; the match to TRBD1 covers 7 bases. The germline V gene encodes CDR1 MDHEN and CDR2 SYDVKM. The CDR3 sequence is 14 residues long. The CDR3 DNA reads TGTGTCAGCAGTTTTTCGACAGGGCTTGAAAAACTGTTTTTT. Residues: CVSSFSTGLEKLFF.

The gene calls are TRBV6-6 and TRBJ1-1; the match to TRBD1 covers 10 bases. This CDR3 region has 14 residues. After removal of 10 bases from V and 5 bases from J, the junction contained 10 bases not matched to a gene. Germline V lookup: CDR1 MNHNY, CDR2 SVGAGI (reference sequence). The CDR3 DNA reads TGTGCCACTACGAGGGACAGGGGAAGGACTGAAGCTTTCTTT. Its protein product is CATTRDRGRTEAFF.

The rearrangement links TRBV11-2 to TRBJ2-5; maybe TRBD2 (7 bases). The CDR3 is made up of 15 amino acids. Deletions cut 5 bases from V and 5 bases from J, with 18 bases between. The V gene's germline CDR1 is SGHAT and CDR2 FQNNGV. The CDR3 sequence is CASSRSLGGQETQYF. The CDR3 DNA sequence: TGTGCCAGCAGCCGGTCACTCGGGGGGCAGGAGACCCAGTACTTC.

The chain couples TRBV2 to TRBJ1-4; tentative D call: TRBD1 (6 bases). Germline CDR1 reads SNHLY; CDR2 reads FYNNEI. The V gene lost 7 bases and the J gene lost 5 bases, with 20 bases spanning the gap. This CDR3 spans 16 amino acids. The CDR3 nucleotides are TGTGCCAGCACCCTTCCCAACCAGGGGTCCAATGAAAAACTGTTTTTT. It specifies CASTLPNQGSNEKLFF.

The rearrangement links TRBV5-1 to TRBJ2-2; no clear D gene. The ends were cut back, 0 bases at V and 6 bases at J, with 6 bases in the middle. CDR3 length equals 13 residues. Looked up from germline, CDR1 is SGHRS and CDR2 is YFSETQ. This CDR3 reads CASSLAGPGELFF. The CDR3 DNA sequence: TGCGCCAGCAGCTTGGCTGGCCCCGGGGAGCTGTTTTTT.

The chain links TRBV29-1 to TRBJ2-5, with a tentative D call TRBD2 (7 bases). V dropped 7 bases and J dropped 4 bases, with 16 bases sitting between them. The CDR3 covers 13 residues. Germline V gene data show CDR1 as SQVTM and CDR2 as ANQGSEA. This CDR3 reads CSAGGQYIETQYF. The CDR3 DNA reads as TGCAGCGCCGGGGGGCAATACATAGAGACCCAGTACTTC.

The J gene is TRBJ1-1, the V gene TRBV6-6; the match to TRBD1 covers 7 bases. The CDR3 extends over 13 amino acids. The germline V gene encodes CDR1 MNHNY and CDR2 SVGAGI (reference sequence). V trimming: 7 bases; J trimming: 7 bases; junction bases outside the gene matches: 9. The CDR3, as DNA: TGTGCCAGCATAGGGACAGCGACATATGAAGCTTTCTTT. Translation gives CASIGTATYEAFF.

This clone was counted a single time. This sequence joins TRBV2 and TRBJ2-5, with a tentative D call TRBD1 (6 bases). CDR1 is SNHLY, CDR2 FYNNEI, per germline. Trimming took off 4 bases at V and 9 bases at J, with 18 bases between the two ends. There are 14 residues in the CDR3. The CDR3 reads CASSVAGGLGAQYF. CDR3 nucleotide sequence: TGTGCCAGCAGTGTCGCTGGGGGCTTGGGGGCCCAGTACTTC.

The chain links TRBV6-1 to TRBJ1-3; the D gene is possibly TRBD1 (5 bases). The V end was cut by 2 bases, the J end by 0 bases, with 8 bases between. Germline V gene lookup returns CDR1 MNHNS and CDR2 SASEGT. The CDR3 has 15 amino acids. The CDR3 reads CASSEQGYSGNTIYF. CDR3 nucleotide sequence: TGTGCCAGCAGTGAACAGGGTTACTCTGGAAACACCATATATTTT.

The CDR3 loop is CASSLTKYEQYF. DNA of the CDR3: TGTGCCAGCAGTTTAACTAAATACGAGCAGTACTTC. V gene TRBV28 combines with J gene TRBJ2-7; D is unclear. This CDR3 has 12 amino acids. V was pared by 2 bases and J by 4 bases, with 6 bases between. CDR1 MDHEN and CDR2 SYDVKM come from the germline V gene.

The chain carries TRBV18 and TRBJ2-1; D is perhaps TRBD1 (5 bases). Between the trimmed V and J ends, which lost 3 bases and 3 bases, there was a span of 9 bases. Germline CDR1 reads KGHSH; CDR2 reads LQKENI. The CDR3 totals 14 residues. The CDR3: CASSPMTDYNEQFF. CDR3 in DNA: TGTGCCAGCTCACCGATGACAGACTACAATGAGCAGTTCTTC.

The chain carries TRBV11-2 and TRBJ2-7, with a possible D match to TRBD2 (5 bases). Germline V lookup: CDR1 SGHAT, CDR2 FQNNGV. V was trimmed by 0 bases and J by 2 bases, leaving 14 bases between them. The CDR3 length is 16 residues. CDR3 loop: CASSLDPPAATYEQYF. CDR3 nucleotides: TGTGCCAGCAGCTTAGATCCTCCAGCGGCCACCTACGAGCAGTACTTC.

The chain has TRBV7-8 and TRBJ2-1; possible D gene TRBD1, 6 bases. V lost 3 bases, J lost 0 bases, and 9 bases lay in between. The CDR3 totals 15 residues. The germline V gene encodes CDR1 SGHVS and CDR2 FQNEAQ. The CDR3, as DNA: TGTGCCAGCAGCTTTAGCAGGGGCTCCTACAATGAGCAGTTCTTC. Translated, it gives CASSFSRGSYNEQFF.

The chain recombines TRBV5-4 with TRBJ2-5; D may be TRBD2 (5 bases). Germline V gene lookup returns CDR1 SGHNT and CDR2 YYREEE (reference sequence). Deletions cut 9 bases from V and 4 bases from J, with 19 bases between. CDR3 length: 14 amino acids. The CDR3, as DNA: TGTGCCACCGCCTTGGATAGGAGGCCAGAGACCCAGTACTTC. It specifies CATALDRRPETQYF.

The rearrangement joins TRBV7-3 to TRBJ1-1, with no clear D. The V gene's germline CDR1 is SGHTA and CDR2 FQGTGA. This CDR3 is built from 13 residues. Trimming left V 5 bases short and J 1 base short, with 8 bases between. This chain's CDR3 is CASSVQANTEAFF. In DNA form, the CDR3 reads TGTGCCAGCAGCGTTCAGGCGAACACTGAAGCTTTCTTT.